This TCR beta chain comes out of a study of blood T cells in healthy people across ages. Turning to the study itself: Roughly one uniquely barcoded beta molecule per two T cells was captured.

The ends were cut back, 3 bases at V and 7 bases at J, with 17 bases in the middle. This CDR3 contains 15 residues. From germline, CDR1 is SGDLS and CDR2 YYNGEE. The authors drew ten milliliters of peripheral blood from each donor. This clonotype was detected only a few times. The antigen remains undetermined. Study observations and caveats: Both naive CD4+ cell counts and diversity were greater in long-lived donors than in aged donors.

Using a J-beta primer mix together with a sample-barcoded 5' primer, a second PCR was run for roughly 6 to 12 cycles. TCRdb analysed the 5' RACE reads with MiXCR anew, one entry per CDR3 protein. The sample has about a million distinct CDR3 sequences; 35% to 40% are singletons. The rearrangement uses TRBV9 and TRBJ2-1; tentatively, D is TRBD2 (6 bases). The TCR sequence derives from a man between 18 and 29 years old in good health. The specimen was blood. Here the CDR3 DNA reads TGTGCCAGCAGCGCCGGACCCGGACGGGGGAATGAGCAGTTCTTC. Protein: CASSAGPGRGNEQFF.